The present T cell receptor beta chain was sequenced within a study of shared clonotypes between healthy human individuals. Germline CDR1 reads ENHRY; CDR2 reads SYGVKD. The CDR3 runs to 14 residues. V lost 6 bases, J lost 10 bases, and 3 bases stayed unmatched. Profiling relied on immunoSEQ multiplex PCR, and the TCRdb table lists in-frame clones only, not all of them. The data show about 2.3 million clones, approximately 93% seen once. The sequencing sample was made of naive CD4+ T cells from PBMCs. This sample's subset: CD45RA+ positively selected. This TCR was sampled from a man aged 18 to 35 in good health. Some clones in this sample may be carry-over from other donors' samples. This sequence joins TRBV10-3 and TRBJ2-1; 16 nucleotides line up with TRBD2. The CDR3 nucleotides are TGTGCCATCAGCCCGGGACTAGCGGGAGGGGAGCAGTTCTTC. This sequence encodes CAISPGLAGGEQFF.